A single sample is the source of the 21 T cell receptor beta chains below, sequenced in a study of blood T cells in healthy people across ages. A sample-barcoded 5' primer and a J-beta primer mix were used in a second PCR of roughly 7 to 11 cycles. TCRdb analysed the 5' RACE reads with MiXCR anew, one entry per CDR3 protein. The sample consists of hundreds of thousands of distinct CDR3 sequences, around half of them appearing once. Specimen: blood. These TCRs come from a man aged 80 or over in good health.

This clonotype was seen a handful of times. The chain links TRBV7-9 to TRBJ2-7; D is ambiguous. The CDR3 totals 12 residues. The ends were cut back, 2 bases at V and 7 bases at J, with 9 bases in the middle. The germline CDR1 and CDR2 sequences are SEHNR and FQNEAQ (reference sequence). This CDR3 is CASSLSVGEQYF. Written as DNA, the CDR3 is TGTGCCAGCAGCTTATCCGTGGGTGAGCAGTACTTC.

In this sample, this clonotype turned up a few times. The CDR3 loop is CSVDPYEQYF. The DNA of the CDR3 is TGCAGTGTTGACCCCTACGAGCAGTACTTC. This rearrangement joins TRBV20-1 to TRBJ2-7; no clear D. The germline V gene has CDR1 DFQATT and CDR2 SNEGSKA (reference sequence). V was cut by 7 bases and J by 2 bases, with 6 bases left in between. The CDR3 contains 10 residues.

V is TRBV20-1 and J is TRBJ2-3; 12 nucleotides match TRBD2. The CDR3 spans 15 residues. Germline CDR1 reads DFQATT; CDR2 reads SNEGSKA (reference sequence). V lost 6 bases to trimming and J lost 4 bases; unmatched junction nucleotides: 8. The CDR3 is CSARASGRVADTQYF. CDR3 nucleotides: TGCAGTGCGAGGGCTAGCGGGAGGGTTGCAGATACGCAGTATTTT.

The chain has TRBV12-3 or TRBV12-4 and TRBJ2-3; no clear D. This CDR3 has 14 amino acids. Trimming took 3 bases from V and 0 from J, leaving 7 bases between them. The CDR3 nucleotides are TGTGCCAGCAGTTTCGGCCCTAGCACAGATACGCAGTATTTT. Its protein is CASSFGPSTDTQYF.

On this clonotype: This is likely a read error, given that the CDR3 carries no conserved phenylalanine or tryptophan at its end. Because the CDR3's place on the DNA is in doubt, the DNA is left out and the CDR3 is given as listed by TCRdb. The CDR3 sequence is CASSRTGDAY. This chain joins TRBV6-6 and TRBJ1-2; the DNA was not used to check the table's D call, TRBD1. Germline-derived CDR1 and CDR2 are MNHNY and SVGAGI (reference sequence). The CDR3 is 10 residues long, counting both termini.

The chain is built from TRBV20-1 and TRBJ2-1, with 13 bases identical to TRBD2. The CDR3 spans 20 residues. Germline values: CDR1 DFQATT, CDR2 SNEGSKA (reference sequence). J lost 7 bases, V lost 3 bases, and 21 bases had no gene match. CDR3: CSASGIVLAGGHLGSNEQFF. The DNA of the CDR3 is TGCAGTGCTAGCGGGATCGTACTAGCGGGAGGGCATCTAGGCTCAAATGAGCAGTTCTTC.

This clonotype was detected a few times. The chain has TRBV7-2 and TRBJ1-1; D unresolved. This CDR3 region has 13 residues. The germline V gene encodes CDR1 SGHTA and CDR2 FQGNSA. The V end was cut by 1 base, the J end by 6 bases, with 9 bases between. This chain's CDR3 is CASSLVPQAEAFF. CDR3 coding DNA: TGTGCCAGCAGCTTAGTTCCCCAGGCTGAAGCTTTCTTT.

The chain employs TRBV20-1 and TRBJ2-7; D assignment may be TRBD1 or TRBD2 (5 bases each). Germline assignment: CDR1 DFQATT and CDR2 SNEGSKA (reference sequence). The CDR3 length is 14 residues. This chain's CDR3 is CSGDAGVDPYEQYF. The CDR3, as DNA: TGCAGCGGGGACGCGGGTGTCGACCCCTACGAGCAGTACTTC.

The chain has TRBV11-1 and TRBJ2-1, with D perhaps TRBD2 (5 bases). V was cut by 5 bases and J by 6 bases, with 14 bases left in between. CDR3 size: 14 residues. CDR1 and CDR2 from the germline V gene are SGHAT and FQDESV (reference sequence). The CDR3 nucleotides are TGTGCCAGCAGCCCCAACCTTGCGGGCAATGAGCAGTTCTTC. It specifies CASSPNLAGNEQFF.

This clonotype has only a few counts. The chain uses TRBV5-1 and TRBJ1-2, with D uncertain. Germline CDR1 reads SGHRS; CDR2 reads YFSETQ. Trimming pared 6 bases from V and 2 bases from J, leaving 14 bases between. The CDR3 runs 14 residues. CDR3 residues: CASIGQDLNYGYTF. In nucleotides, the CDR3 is TGCGCCAGCATCGGGCAGGACTTAAACTATGGCTACACCTTC. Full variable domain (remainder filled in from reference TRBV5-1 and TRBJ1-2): KAGVTQTPRYLIKTRGQQVTLSCSPISGHRSVSWYQQTPGQGLQFLFEYFSETQRNKGNFPGRFSGRQFSNSRSEMNVSTLELGDSALYLCASIGQDLNYGYTFGSGTRLTVV.

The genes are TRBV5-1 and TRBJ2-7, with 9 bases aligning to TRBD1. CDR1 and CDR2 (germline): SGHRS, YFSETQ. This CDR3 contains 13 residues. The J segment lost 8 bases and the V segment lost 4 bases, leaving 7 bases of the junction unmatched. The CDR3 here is CASSPRDREKQYF. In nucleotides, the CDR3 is TGCGCCAGCAGCCCCCGGGACAGGGAAAAGCAGTACTTC.

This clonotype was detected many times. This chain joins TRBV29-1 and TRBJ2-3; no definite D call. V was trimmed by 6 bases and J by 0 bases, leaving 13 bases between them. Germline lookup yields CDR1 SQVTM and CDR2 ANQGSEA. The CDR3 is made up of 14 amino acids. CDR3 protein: CSVWTVVSTDTQYF. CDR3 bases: TGCAGCGTCTGGACGGTGGTTAGCACAGATACGCAGTATTTT.

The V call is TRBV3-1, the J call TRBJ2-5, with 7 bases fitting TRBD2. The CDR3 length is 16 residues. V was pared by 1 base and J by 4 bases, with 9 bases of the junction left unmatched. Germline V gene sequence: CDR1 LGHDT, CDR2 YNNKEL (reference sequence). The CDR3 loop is CASSQVPGGGGETQYF. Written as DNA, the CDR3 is TGTGCCAGCAGCCAAGTACCGGGGGGAGGCGGAGAGACCCAGTACTTC.

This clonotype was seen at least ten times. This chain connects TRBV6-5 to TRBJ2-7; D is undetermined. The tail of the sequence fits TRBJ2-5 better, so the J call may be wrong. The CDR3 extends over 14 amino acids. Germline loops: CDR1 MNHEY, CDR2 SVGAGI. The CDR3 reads CASSYSLSAGTQYF. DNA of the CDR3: TGTGCCAGCAGTTACTCGCTGTCCGCTGGGACCCAGTACTTC.

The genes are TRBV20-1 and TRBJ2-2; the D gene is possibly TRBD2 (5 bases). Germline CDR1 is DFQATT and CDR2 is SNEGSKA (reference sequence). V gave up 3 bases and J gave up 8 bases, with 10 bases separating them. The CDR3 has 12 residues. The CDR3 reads CSARAGDGELFF. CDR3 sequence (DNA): TGCAGTGCTAGGGCGGGTGATGGGGAGCTGTTTTTT.

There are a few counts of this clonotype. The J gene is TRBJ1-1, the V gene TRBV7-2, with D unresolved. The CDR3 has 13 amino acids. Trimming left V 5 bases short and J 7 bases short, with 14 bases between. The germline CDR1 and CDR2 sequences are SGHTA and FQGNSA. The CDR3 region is CASSPVNLGEAFF. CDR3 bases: TGTGCCAGCAGCCCAGTCAACTTGGGTGAAGCTTTCTTT.

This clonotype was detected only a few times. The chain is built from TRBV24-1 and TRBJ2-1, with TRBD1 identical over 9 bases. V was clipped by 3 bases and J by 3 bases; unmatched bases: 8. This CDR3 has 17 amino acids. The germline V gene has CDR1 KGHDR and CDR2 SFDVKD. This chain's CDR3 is CATSDRGKGQGYNEQFF. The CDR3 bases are TGTGCCACCAGTGATCGCGGAAAGGGACAGGGCTACAATGAGCAGTTCTTC.

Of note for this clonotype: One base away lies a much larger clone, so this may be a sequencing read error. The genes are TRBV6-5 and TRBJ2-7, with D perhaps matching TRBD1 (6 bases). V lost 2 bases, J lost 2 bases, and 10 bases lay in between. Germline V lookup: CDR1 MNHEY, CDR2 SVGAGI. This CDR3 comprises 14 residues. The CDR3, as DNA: TGTGCCAGCAGTTACCAGGACAGACCCTACGAGCAGTACTTC. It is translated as CASSYQDRPYEQYF.

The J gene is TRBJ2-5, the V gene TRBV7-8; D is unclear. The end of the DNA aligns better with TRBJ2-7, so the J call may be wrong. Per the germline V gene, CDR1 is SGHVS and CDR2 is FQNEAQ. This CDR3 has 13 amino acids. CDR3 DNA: TGTGCCAGCAGCTTAACGCAGGCTTACGAGCAGTACTTC. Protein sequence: CASSLTQAYEQYF.

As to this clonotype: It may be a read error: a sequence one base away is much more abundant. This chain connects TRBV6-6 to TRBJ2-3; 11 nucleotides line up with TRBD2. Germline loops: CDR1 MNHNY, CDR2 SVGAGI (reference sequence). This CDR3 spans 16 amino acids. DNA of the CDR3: TGTGCCAGCAGTCACTCACTAGCGGGAGTCTCAGATACGCAGTATTTT. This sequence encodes CASSHSLAGVSDTQYF.

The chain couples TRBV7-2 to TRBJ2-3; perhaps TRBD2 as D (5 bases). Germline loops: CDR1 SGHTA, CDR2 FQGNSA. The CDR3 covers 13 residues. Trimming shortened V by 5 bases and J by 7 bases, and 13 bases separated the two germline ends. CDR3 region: CASSPRVYNTQYF. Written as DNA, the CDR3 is TGTGCCAGCAGCCCGAGGGTGTATAATACGCAGTATTTT.